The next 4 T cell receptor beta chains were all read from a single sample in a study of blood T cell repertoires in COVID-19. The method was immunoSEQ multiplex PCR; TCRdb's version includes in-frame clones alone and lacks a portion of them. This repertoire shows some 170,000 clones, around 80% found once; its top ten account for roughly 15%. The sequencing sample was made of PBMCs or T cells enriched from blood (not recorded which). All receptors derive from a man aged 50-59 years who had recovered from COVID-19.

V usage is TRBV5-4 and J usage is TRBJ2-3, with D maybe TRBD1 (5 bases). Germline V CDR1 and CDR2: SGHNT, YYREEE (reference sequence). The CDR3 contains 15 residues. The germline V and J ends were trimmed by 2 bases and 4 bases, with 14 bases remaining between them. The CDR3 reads CASSFSGLWPDTQYF. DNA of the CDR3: TGTGCCAGCAGCTTTTCAGGGTTATGGCCAGATACGCAGTATTTT.

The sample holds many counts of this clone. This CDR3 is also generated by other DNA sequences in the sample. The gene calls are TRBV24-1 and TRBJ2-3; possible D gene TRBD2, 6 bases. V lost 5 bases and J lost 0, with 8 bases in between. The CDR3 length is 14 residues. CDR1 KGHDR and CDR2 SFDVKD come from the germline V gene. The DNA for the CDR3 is TGTGCCACCAGTGGGCGGGGAAGCACAGATACGCAGTATTTT. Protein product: CATSGRGSTDTQYF.

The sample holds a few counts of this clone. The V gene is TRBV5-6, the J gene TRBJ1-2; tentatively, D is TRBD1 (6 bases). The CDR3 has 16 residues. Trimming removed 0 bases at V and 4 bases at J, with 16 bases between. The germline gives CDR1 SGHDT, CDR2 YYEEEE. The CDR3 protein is CASSLDRGRGSYGYTF. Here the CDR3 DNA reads TGTGCCAGCAGCTTGGATCGGGGCAGGGGTAGCTATGGCTACACCTTC.

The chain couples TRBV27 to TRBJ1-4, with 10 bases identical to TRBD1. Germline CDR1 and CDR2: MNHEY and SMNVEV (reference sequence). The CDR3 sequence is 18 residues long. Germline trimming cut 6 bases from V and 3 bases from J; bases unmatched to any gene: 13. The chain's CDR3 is CASRRWTGGIFANEKLFF. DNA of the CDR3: TGTGCCAGCAGAAGATGGACAGGGGGGATTTTTGCTAATGAAAAACTGTTTTTT.